Below, 5 T cell receptor beta chains from the same sample are listed, as sequenced in a study of CD8 T cells in ankylosing spondylitis. TCRdb independently ran MiXCR on the 5' RACE reads; one entry per CDR3 protein. Seen here are around 340,000 distinct CDR3 sequences, 20% to 25% observed once, and the top ten hold about an eighth. The material sequenced was blood, either unsorted or a sorted T cell fraction (not recorded which). Receptors originate from a male donor with ankylosing spondylitis or in good health (not recorded which).

The chain links TRBV14 to TRBJ2-3; D is undetermined. The germline gives CDR1 SGHDN, CDR2 FVKESK. The ends were cut back, 4 bases at V and 2 bases at J, with 7 bases in the middle. The CDR3 length is 13 residues. CDR3 sequence (DNA): TGTGCCAGCAGCCGGCTCTTCACAGATACGCAGTATTTT. Protein sequence: CASSRLFTDTQYF. The full variable domain, its missing parts supplied by reference TRBV14 and TRBJ2-3, is EAGVTQFPSHSVIEKGQTVTLRCDPISGHDNLYWYRRVMGKEIKFLLHFVKESKQDESGMPNNRFLAERTGGTYSTLKVQPAELEDSGVYFCASSRLFTDTQYFGPGTRLTVL.

The chain combines TRBV29-1 with TRBJ1-2; D is unresolved. Germline V lookup: CDR1 SQVTM, CDR2 ANQGSEA. V shed 4 bases and J shed 2 bases, with 8 bases lying between them. The CDR3 contains 12 residues. Written as DNA, the CDR3 is TGCAGCGTTGTAATGGAGAACTATGGCTACACCTTC. This encodes CSVVMENYGYTF.

As for this clonotype: A read error may account for a junction end that differs from germline. V usage is TRBV6-5 and J usage is TRBJ2-7; TRBD1 matches 8 bases. Germline CDR1 and CDR2: MNHEY and SVGAGI. CDR3 size: 15 residues. Here the CDR3 DNA reads TGTGCCGGCAGTTACCTGTTCCAGGGGGCAGGGGAGCAGTACTTC. Amino acids: CAGSYLFQGAGEQYF.

The table lists this clonotype with a few counts. The chain links TRBV20-1 to TRBJ1-5, with 7 bases matching TRBD1. Germline loops: CDR1 DFQATT, CDR2 SNEGSKA (reference sequence). This CDR3 is built from 20 residues. V lost 0 bases to trimming and J lost 0 bases; unmatched junction nucleotides: 17. The CDR3 loop reads CSARDQRDSKAFYSNQPQHF. The CDR3 DNA sequence: TGCAGTGCTAGAGATCAGAGGGACAGCAAAGCCTTTTATAGCAATCAGCCCCAGCATTTT.

V is TRBV5-1 and J is TRBJ2-7, with unresolved D. Per germline, CDR1 SGHRS and CDR2 YFSETQ. The CDR3 loop spans 16 amino acids. V was trimmed by 5 bases and J by 1 base, leaving 19 bases between them. CDR3 protein: CASRGMSSTRSYEQYF. CDR3 in DNA: TGCGCCAGCAGAGGCATGAGTTCGACCCGGTCCTACGAGCAGTACTTC.